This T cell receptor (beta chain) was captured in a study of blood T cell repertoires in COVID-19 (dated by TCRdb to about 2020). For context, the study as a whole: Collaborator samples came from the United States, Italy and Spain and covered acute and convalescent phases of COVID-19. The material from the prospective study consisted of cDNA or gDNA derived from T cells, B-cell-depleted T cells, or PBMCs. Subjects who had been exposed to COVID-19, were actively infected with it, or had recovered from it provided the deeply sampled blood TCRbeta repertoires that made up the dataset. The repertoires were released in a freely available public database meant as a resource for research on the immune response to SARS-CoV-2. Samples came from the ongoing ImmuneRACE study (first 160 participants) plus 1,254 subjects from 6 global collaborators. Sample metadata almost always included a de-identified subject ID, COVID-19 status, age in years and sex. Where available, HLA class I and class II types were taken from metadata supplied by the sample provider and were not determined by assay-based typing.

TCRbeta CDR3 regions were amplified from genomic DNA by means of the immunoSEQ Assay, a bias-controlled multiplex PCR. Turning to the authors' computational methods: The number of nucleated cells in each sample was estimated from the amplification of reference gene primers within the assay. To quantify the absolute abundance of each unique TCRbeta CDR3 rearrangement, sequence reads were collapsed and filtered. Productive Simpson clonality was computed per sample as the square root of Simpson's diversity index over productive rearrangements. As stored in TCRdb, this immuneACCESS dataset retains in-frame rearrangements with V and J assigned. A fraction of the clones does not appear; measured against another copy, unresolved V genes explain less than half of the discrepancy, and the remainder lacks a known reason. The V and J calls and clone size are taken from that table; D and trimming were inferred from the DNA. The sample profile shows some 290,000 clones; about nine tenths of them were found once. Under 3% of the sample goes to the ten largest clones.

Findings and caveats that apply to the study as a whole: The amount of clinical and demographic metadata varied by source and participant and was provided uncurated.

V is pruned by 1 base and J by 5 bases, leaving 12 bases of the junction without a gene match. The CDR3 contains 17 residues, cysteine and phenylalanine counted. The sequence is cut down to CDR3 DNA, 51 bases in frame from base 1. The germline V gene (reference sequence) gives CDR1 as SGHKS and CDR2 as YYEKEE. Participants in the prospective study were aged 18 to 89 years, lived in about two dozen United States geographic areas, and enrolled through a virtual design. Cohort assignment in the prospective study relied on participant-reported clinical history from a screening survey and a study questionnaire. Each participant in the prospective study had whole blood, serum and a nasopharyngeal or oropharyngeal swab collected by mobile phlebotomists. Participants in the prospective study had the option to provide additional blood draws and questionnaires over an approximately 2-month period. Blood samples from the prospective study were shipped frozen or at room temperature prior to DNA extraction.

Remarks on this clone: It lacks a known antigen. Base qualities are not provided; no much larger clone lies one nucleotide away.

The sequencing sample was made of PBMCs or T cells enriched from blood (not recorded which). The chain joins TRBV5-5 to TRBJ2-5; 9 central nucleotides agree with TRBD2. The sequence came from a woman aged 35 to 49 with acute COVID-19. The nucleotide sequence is TGTGCCAGCAGCTTGTCTCTCGACAGCGGGGGGCCGGAGACCCAGTACTTC. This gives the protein CASSLSLDSGGPETQYF. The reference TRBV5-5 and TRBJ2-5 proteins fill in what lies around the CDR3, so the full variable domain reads DAGVTQSPTHLIKTRGQQVTLRCSPISGHKSVSWYQQVLGQGPQFIFQYYEKEERGRGNFPDRFSARQFPNYSSELNVNALLLGDSALYLCASSLSLDSGGPETQYFGPGTRLLVL.